These T cell receptor beta chains were read from a single sample in a study of blood T cell repertoires in COVID-19. TCRdb keeps only in-frame clones here, not all; method: immunoSEQ multiplex PCR. The table has 200,000 to 250,000 clones, almost 85% seen once. Input material: peripheral blood. The source of these receptors is a woman in her 70s with COVID-19, enrolled during active disease. The CDR3 runs from the conserved cysteine through the conserved F or W. The D gene is left open where the match is weak. Rows give clone size only sometimes, using once, few, many, or a class for an expanded clone.

TRBV24-1	.	TRBD1	TRBJ1-2	14	CATSDNWDRGGYTF	TGTGCCACCAGTGATAATTGGGACAGGGGTGGCTACACCTTC
TRBV18	.	.	TRBJ1-1	15	CASSPSGAPDTEAFF	TGTGCCAGCTCACCATCAGGGGCGCCTGACACTGAAGCTTTCTTT
TRBV19	.	.	TRBJ1-2	15	CASSIDRGFDAGYTF	TGTGCCAGTAGTATAGATCGGGGATTTGATGCTGGCTACACCTTC
TRBV11-2	.	.	TRBJ1-1	11	CASTSNTEAFF	TGTGCCAGCACTTCCAACACTGAAGCTTTCTTT
TRBV11-2	.	TRBD2	TRBJ2-3	16	CASSVSGGVFTDTQYF	TGTGCCAGCAGCGTTAGCGGGGGGGTATTCACAGATACGCAGTATTTT
TRBV13	.	TRBD2	TRBJ2-3	17	CASSSHEGLADQRAQYF	TGTGCCAGCAGCTCCCATGAGGGACTAGCGGATCAGAGGGCGCAGTATTTT
TRBV11-1	.	.	TRBJ2-1	13	CASSLASYNEQFF	TGTGCCAGCAGCTTAGCCAGTTACAATGAGCAGTTCTTC
TRBV5-1	.	.	TRBJ1-1	18	CASSSGVGAAISNTEAFF	TGCGCCAGCAGCTCGGGTGTTGGGGCAGCGATTTCGAACACTGAAGCTTTCTTT
TRBV19	.	.	TRBJ1-1	13	CASSITRGIEAFF	TGTGCCAGTAGTATAACCAGGGGAATTGAAGCTTTCTTT
TRBV7-9	.	.	TRBJ1-1	15	CASSLAHGSGTEAFF	TGTGCCAGCAGCTTAGCCCACGGGTCCGGGACTGAAGCTTTCTTT
TRBV6-5	.	.	TRBJ1-5	15	CASEVRGIDFQPQHF	TGTGCCAGCGAGGTGAGGGGGATAGATTTTCAGCCCCAGCATTTT
TRBV16	.	TRBD2	TRBJ2-1	16	CASSQESGRLRNEQFF	TGTGCCAGCAGCCAAGAAAGCGGGAGGCTCAGGAATGAGCAGTTCTTC
TRBV9	.	.	TRBJ1-2	16	CASSVAAGDANYGYTF	TGTGCCAGCAGCGTAGCCGCAGGGGATGCTAACTATGGCTACACCTTC
TRBV10-2	.	.	TRBJ1-4	15	CASSEIPRGNEKLFF	TGCGCCAGCAGTGAGATTCCGCGGGGCAATGAAAAACTGTTTTTT
TRBV5-1	.	TRBD2	TRBJ2-7	16	CASSLGVAGSSYEQYF	TGCGCCAGCAGCTTGGGAGTAGCGGGAAGCTCCTACGAGCAGTACTTC
TRBV24-1	once	TRBD1	TRBJ2-2	14	CATRGTGPTGELFF	TGTGCCACCCGCGGGACAGGCCCCACCGGGGAGCTGTTTTTT
TRBV5-1	once	.	TRBJ2-1	15	CASSFDRPPYNEQFF	TGCGCCAGCAGCTTTGACAGGCCCCCCTACAATGAGCAGTTCTTC
TRBV7-2	.	TRBD1	TRBJ1-5	16	CASSLAGTGLSQPQHF	TGTGCCAGCAGCTTAGCGGGGACAGGCCTGTCTCAGCCCCAGCATTTT
TRBV11-2	.	TRBD2	TRBJ2-1	16	CASSLMSLAGLNEQFF	TGTGCCAGCAGCTTAATGTCTCTAGCGGGACTAAATGAGCAGTTCTTC
TRBV6-5	.	TRBD1	TRBJ1-3	15	CASRRDREFGNTIYF	TGTGCCAGCAGAAGGGACAGGGAATTTGGAAACACCATATATTTT
TRBV7-2	.	TRBD1	TRBJ1-1	15	CASSPDRVERTEAFF	TGTGCCAGCAGCCCGGACAGGGTGGAGAGGACTGAAGCTTTCTTT
TRBV5-4	.	.	TRBJ1-4	16	CASSLRRGADDEKLFF	TGTGCCAGCAGCCTGAGGCGGGGGGCGGATGATGAAAAACTGTTTTTT
TRBV5-1	.	.	TRBJ2-1	16	CASSLVRVSSYNEQFF	TGCGCCAGCAGCTTGGTACGGGTAAGCTCCTACAATGAGCAGTTCTTC
TRBV6-6	.	TRBD1	TRBJ1-1	15	CASRDGQGATTEAFF	TGTGCCAGCAGGGACGGACAGGGGGCGACCACTGAAGCTTTCTTT
TRBV6-5	.	.	TRBJ2-1	12	CASSRTGNEQFF	TGTGCCAGCAGTCGCACGGGGAATGAGCAGTTCTTC
TRBV27	few	.	TRBJ1-2	15	CASSLSSGVMGGYTF	TGTGCCAGCAGTTTATCCTCAGGGGTGATGGGAGGCTACACCTTC
TRBV5-4	.	.	TRBJ2-7	14	CASSPDVRSYEQYF	TGTGCCAGCAGCCCCGATGTGCGCTCCTACGAGCAGTACTTC
TRBV7-2	.	.	TRBJ1-5	15	CASSLEGVSNQPQHF	TGTGCCAGCAGCTTAGAGGGGGTCAGCAATCAGCCCCAGCATTTT
TRBV19	.	TRBD1	TRBJ2-7	13	CASSRDRENEQYF	TGTGCCAGTAGTAGGGACAGGGAGAACGAGCAGTACTTC
TRBV2	.	TRBD1	TRBJ1-1	14	CARSRGRRDTEAFF	TGTGCCAGATCCAGGGGGCGAAGAGACACTGAAGCTTTCTTT
TRBV4-3	.	TRBD1	TRBJ1-1	15	CASSVLTGGMGEAFF	TGCGCCAGCAGCGTCCTAACAGGGGGAATGGGTGAAGCTTTCTTT
TRBV18	once	.	TRBJ2-7	14	CASSPLRAPGEQYF	TGTGCCAGCTCACCTCTGAGGGCGCCGGGCGAGCAGTACTTC
TRBV6-5	.	TRBD2	TRBJ2-1	15	CASRSSGASYNEQFF	TGTGCCAGCAGAAGTAGCGGGGCCTCCTACAATGAGCAGTTCTTC
TRBV5-1	.	.	TRBJ1-4	16	CASSLLPRGLNEKLFF	TGCGCCAGCAGCCTGTTGCCTCGGGGACTGAATGAAAAACTGTTTTTT
TRBV20-1	.	TRBD1	TRBJ1-2	17	CSASTAGQGLVNYGYTF	TGCAGTGCAAGTACCGCGGGACAGGGTTTGGTGAACTATGGCTACACCTTC
TRBV11-2	.	TRBD2	TRBJ2-1	14	CASSLAASGGAQFF	TGTGCCAGCAGCTTAGCGGCTAGCGGGGGGGCCCAGTTCTTC
TRBV21-1	.	.	TRBJ1-2	15	CASSKAGGQNYGYTF	TGTGCCAGCAGCAAAGCCGGGGGGCAGAACTATGGCTACACCTTC
TRBV2	.	.	TRBJ1-1	13	CASSRRTGTEAFF	TGTGCCAGCAGTCGACGGACGGGGACTGAAGCTTTCTTT
TRBV6-5	.	.	TRBJ2-7	12	CASSLRTYEQYF	TGTGCCAGCAGCCTGAGGACCTACGAGCAGTACTTC
TRBV7-2	.	.	TRBJ1-2	16	CASSLVGAGVGYGYTF	TGTGCCAGCAGCTTAGTTGGGGCAGGGGTGGGCTATGGCTACACCTTC
TRBV15	.	.	TRBJ1-2	13	CATSRGRVTGYTF	TGTGCCACCAGCAGAGGCAGGGTCACTGGCTACACCTTC
TRBV12-3/TRBV12-4	.	.	TRBJ2-2	12	CASSLNSGELFF	TGTGCCAGCAGTTTAAACTCCGGGGAGCTGTTTTTT
TRBV11-1	.	.	TRBJ1-1	14	CASRQDTLYTEAFF	TGTGCCAGCAGGCAGGACACACTATACACTGAAGCTTTCTTT
TRBV19	.	.	TRBJ1-1	16	CASSMMSRQSNTEAFF	TGTGCCAGTAGTATGATGTCTAGGCAGTCGAACACTGAAGCTTTCTTT
TRBV5-1	.	TRBD1	TRBJ1-1	16	CASSLAMGTVNTEAFF	TGCGCCAGCAGCTTGGCCATGGGGACAGTGAATACTGAAGCTTTCTTT
TRBV19	.	.	TRBJ1-4	15	CASSLMAGQREKLFF	TGTGCCAGTAGTTTGATGGCAGGCCAACGCGAAAAACTGTTTTTT
TRBV9	.	.	TRBJ1-2	13	CASSVDANYGYTF	TGTGCCAGCAGCGTAGACGCGAACTATGGCTACACCTTC